The present TCR beta chain was sequenced within a study of control samples from healthy donors and cancer patients (dated by TCRdb to the early 2020s). Note on this clone: It has no known antigen specificity. There are no base qualities to consult, and no much larger clone falls within one base.

Library preparation was by the immunoSEQ multiplex PCR assay. TCRdb stores this immuneACCESS table with in-frame sequences only. Part of the clones is absent; in the studies checked, under half of the shortfall reflects unresolved V genes, and no reason is known for the rest. In this sample the table shows about 140,000 clones, approximately 94% of which occur a single time. The leading ten clones occupy less than 15% of the sample. CDR1 and CDR2 are read off the germline V gene as SGHRS and YFSETQ. V was cut back by 4 bases and J by 1 base, leaving a gap of 6 bases between them. From the cysteine up to the phenylalanine, the CDR3 has a length of 13 residues. Only the CDR3 portion is preserved as DNA: 39 bases, with reading frame beginning at the first base.

This sequence originates from a man in his forties or fifties in good health. Sequencing was performed on blood. Rearrangement joined TRBV5-1 to TRBJ1-3; no D segment can be confidently identified. The bases read TGCGCCAGCAGCCCCCCATCTGGAAACACCATATATTTT. Its product reads: CASSPPSGNTIYF.